This TCR beta chain was captured in a study of T cells in Graves' hyperthyroidism and ophthalmopathy. Study summary: Prior to any treatment, at the point of initial diagnosis, peripheral blood was collected.

Using RNA transcripts as the source, TCR beta CDR3 regions were amplified. HTBI primers were employed in a first-round RT-PCR of the TCR CDR3. In TCRdb, the multiplex PCR reads were re-called with MiXCR into one record per CDR3 protein. The sample comprises around 690,000 distinct CDR3 sequences, roughly 17% of which are singletons, and around 15% rests with the top ten. The authors deemed Graves' hyperthyroidism stable absent ophthalmopathy progression within 18 months. Germline lookup yields CDR1 MGHRA and CDR2 YSYEKL. With 0 bases removed from V and 3 bases from J, the gap between germline ends came to 6 bases. The CDR3 extends over 13 amino acids.

This clonotype was sampled from a middle-aged man with Graves' hyperthyroidism. The chain links TRBV4-1 to TRBJ2-7; D remains unclear. Source material: blood. Written as DNA, the CDR3 is TGCGCCAGCAGCCAAGATGGATTCTACGAGCAGTACTTC. Translating gives CASSQDGFYEQYF.